This record covers a single T cell receptor (beta chain). The V and J ends lost 6 bases and 4 bases respectively, with 12 bases between them. The CDR3 has 13 amino acids. Germline loops: CDR1 SNHLY, CDR2 FYNNEI. The entry originates in a study of cytomegalovirus exposure and HLA in healthy donors. The PCR contained 60 Vbeta and 13 Jbeta primers. Original processing methods: Counted up in a later analysis, unique TCR beta chains came to some 72 million, with about 9.9 million shared. This table comes from immunoSEQ multiplex PCR, and its TCRdb copy is limited to in-frame clones, with some not included. V and J calls and clone size are those listed in that table; D and trimming were worked out from the DNA. This repertoire shows approximately 160,000 clones, roughly 78% found once; its top ten account for around 13%.

The rearrangement uses TRBV2 and TRBJ1-1, with D unclear. Sample: PBMCs. The clonotype was recovered from a woman in her fifties or sixties in good health and CMV-seropositive. The CDR3 here is CASSPEEGTEAFF. CDR3 coding DNA: TGTGCCAGCAGCCCCGAAGAGGGCACTGAAGCTTTCTTT.